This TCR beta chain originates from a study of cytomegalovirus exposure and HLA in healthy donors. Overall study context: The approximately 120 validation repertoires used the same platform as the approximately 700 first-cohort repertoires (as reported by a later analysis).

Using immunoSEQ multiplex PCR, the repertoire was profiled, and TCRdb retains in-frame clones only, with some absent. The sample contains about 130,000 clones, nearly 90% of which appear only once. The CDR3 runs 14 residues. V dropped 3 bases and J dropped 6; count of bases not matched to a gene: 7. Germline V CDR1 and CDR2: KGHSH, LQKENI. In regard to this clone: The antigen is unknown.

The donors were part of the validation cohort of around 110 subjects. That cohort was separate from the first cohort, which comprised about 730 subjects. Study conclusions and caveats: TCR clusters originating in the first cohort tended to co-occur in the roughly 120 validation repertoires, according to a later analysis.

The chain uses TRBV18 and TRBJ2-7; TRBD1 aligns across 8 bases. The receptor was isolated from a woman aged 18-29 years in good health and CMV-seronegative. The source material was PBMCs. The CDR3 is CASSPRDRSGEQYF. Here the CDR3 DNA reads TGTGCCAGCTCACCCCGGGACAGGAGTGGCGAGCAGTACTTC.